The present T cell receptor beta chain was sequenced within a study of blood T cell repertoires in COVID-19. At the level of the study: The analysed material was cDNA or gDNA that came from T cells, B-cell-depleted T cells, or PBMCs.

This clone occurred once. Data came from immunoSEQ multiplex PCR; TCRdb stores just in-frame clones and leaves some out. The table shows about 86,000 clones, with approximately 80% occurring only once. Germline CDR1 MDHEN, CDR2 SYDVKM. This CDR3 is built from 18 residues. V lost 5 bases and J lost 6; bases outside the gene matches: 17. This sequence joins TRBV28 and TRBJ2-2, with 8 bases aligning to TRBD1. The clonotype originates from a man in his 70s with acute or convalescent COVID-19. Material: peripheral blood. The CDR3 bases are TGTGCCAGCAGTGGGGCGAGTGGGGACAGGTGGGAAGCCGGGGAGCTGTTTTTT. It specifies CASSGASGDRWEAGELFF. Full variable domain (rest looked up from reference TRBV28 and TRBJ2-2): DVKVTQSSRYLVKRTGEKVFLECVQDMDHENMFWYRQDPGLGLRLIYFSYDVKMKEKGDIPEGYSVSREKKERFSLILESASTNQTSMYLCASSGASGDRWEAGELFFGEGSRLTVL.